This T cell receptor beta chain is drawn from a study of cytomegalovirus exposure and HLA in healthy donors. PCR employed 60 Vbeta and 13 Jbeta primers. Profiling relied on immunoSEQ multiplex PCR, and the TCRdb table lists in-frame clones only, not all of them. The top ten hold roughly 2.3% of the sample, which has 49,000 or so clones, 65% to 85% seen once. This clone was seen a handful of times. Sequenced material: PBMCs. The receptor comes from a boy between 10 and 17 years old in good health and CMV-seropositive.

The CDR3 sequence: CASSDDNNSPLHF. The CDR3 nucleotides read TGTGCCAGCAGTGACGACAATAATTCACCCCTCCACTTT. J is TRBJ1-6 and V is TRBV6-4; D ambiguous. The germline CDR1 and CDR2 sequences are MRHNA and SNTAGT. The germline V and J ends were trimmed by 2 bases and 5 bases, with 4 bases remaining between them. The length of the CDR3 is 13 residues.